This T cell receptor beta chain stems from a study of response to subunit inactivated influenza vaccine. This clonotype came up many times. No antigen is known for it. General study points: The authors proposed limited new T cell recruitment per seasonal influenza vaccination.

TCRdb re-called the RT-PCR reads through MiXCR, storing one row per CDR3 protein. Of 500,000 to 600,000 distinct CDR3 sequences in the sample, approximately 15% were seen once. Germline V gene sequence: CDR1 SEHNR, CDR2 FQNEAQ (reference sequence). The length of the CDR3 is 15 residues. V lost 0 bases and J lost 0, with 9 bases in between. This material consisted of PBMCs from blood, taken 11 to 12 days after vaccination. The chain uses TRBV7-9 and TRBJ2-7; possibly TRBD2 for D (5 bases). This TCR derives from a man aged 50 or older who received an inactivated influenza vaccine. Here the CDR3 DNA reads TGTGCCAGCAGCTTAGCAGGCAGCGGCTCCTACGAGCAGTACTTC. This gives the protein CASSLAGSGSYEQYF.